The clone carrying this T cell receptor (beta chain) is a singleton in its sample. Its antigen is not identified. This sample is drawn from a study of cytomegalovirus exposure and HLA in healthy donors. At the level of the study: The roughly 120 validation repertoires, a later analysis reported, used the same platform as the approximately 650 first-cohort repertoires.

Using immunoSEQ multiplex PCR, the repertoire was profiled, and TCRdb retains in-frame clones only, with some absent. This table has some 86,000 clones, 93% appearing once. Study outcomes and limitations: According to a subsequent analysis, TCR clusters identified in the first cohort showed a tendency to co-occur across the approximately 110 validation repertoires. The authors confirmed in vitro that three CMV-associated chains were specific for CMV antigens. Reported performance of the classifier showed diagnosis of cytomegalovirus status with high specificity and sensitivity.

This clonotype was obtained from a woman in her 30s in good health and CMV-seronegative. The sample comprised PBMCs.

This CDR3 is CASRRGQGNYEQYF. In nucleotides, the CDR3 is TGTGCCAGCAGACGGGGACAGGGAAACTACGAGCAGTACTTC. This chain joins TRBV7-8 and TRBJ2-7; 9 positions match TRBD1. In germline, CDR1 is SGHVS, CDR2 FQNEAQ. V was clipped by 6 bases and J by 3 bases; unmatched bases: 6. This CDR3 is built from 14 residues.